These 26 T cell receptor beta chains were all obtained from the same sample, sequenced in a study of read filtering for tumor transcriptome and immune sequencing. This library used about 360 ng RNA and molecular barcoded adaptors spanning alpha/delta and beta/gamma chains. TCRdb reanalysed the reads using MiXCR and keeps one entry per CDR3 protein. The sample yields roughly 130,000 distinct CDR3 sequences, 10% to 15% seen once. The sequenced sample was a population of CD138-negative cells sorted from bone marrow. All receptors derive from a donor aged 40 or older with multiple myeloma.

At least ten counts were recorded for this clonotype. The CDR3 coding sequence is TGTGCCACCAGCAGAGATCGCGGCACAGATACGCAGTATTTT. This codes for CATSRDRGTDTQYF. The chain carries TRBV15 and TRBJ2-3; D is uncertain. CDR1 and CDR2 (germline): LNHNV, YYDKDF (reference sequence). The CDR3 is made up of 14 amino acids. V shed 0 bases and J shed 1 base, with 5 bases lying between them.

This clonotype has more than one count but fewer than ten. The chain is built from TRBV12-3 or TRBV12-4 and TRBJ1-2, with D maybe TRBD1 (5 bases). V lost 5 bases to trimming and J lost 4 bases, with 17 bases between them. The CDR3 totals 15 residues. This chain's CDR3 is CASSKEGRSGYGYTF. CDR3 sequence (DNA): TGTGCCAGCAGTAAAGAGGGGAGATCCGGCTATGGCTACACCTTC.

In its sample, this clonotype was seen many times. This rearrangement joins TRBV6-6 to TRBJ2-1; 8 nucleotides align to TRBD2. Trimming at V came to 5 bases and at J to 8 bases, leaving 17 bases not matched to a gene. The CDR3 runs to 17 residues. Germline CDR1 MNHNY, CDR2 SVGAGI (reference sequence). Here the CDR3 reads CASSLTFRGTRGDEQFF. The CDR3, as DNA: TGTGCCAGCAGTCTTACGTTTCGCGGGACTAGGGGGGATGAGCAGTTCTTC.

This clonotype came up many times. The J gene is TRBJ2-7, the V gene TRBV20-1; 9 bases fit TRBD1. Germline trimming cut 6 bases from V and 5 bases from J; bases unmatched to any gene: 8. Germline V lookup: CDR1 DFQATT, CDR2 SNEGSKA (reference sequence). The CDR3 spans 13 residues. The CDR3 reads CSASGTGFHEQYF. DNA of the CDR3: TGCAGTGCCTCCGGGACAGGGTTCCACGAGCAGTACTTC.

This clonotype turned up a few times. V usage is TRBV5-1 and J usage is TRBJ2-3; possibly TRBD1 for D (5 bases). The assigned J gene may be wrong: the sequence end matches TRBJ1-5 better. Germline CDR1 reads SGHRS; CDR2 reads YFSETQ. This CDR3 region has 13 residues. Written as DNA, the CDR3 is TGCGCCAGCAGCCCGGGACTAGCCGATACGCAGCATTTT. Encoded protein: CASSPGLADTQHF.

The chain carries TRBV5-1 and TRBJ1-1, with 7 positions matching TRBD1. J was trimmed by 1 base and V by 7 bases; bases with no gene match: 1. The germline V gene has CDR1 SGHRS and CDR2 YFSETQ. This CDR3 has 12 residues. CDR3 sequence (DNA): TGCGCCAGCGGACAGGCGAACACTGAAGCTTTCTTT. This gives the protein CASGQANTEAFF.

Comments on this clonotype: A much larger clonotype is one base distant, so this may be a read error. The chain recombines TRBV28 with TRBJ1-2, with D unresolved. The CDR3 extends over 13 amino acids. The germline V gene has CDR1 MDHEN and CDR2 SYDVKM. DNA for the CDR3: TGTGCCAGCAGTCGCCGCCGGGCAGCTGGCTACGCCTTC. It codes for CASSRRRAAGYAF.

This clonotype has ten or more counts. In DNA form, the CDR3 reads TGTGCCAGCAGCCCATTGACAGGGAGGGAGACCCAGTACTTC. Protein product: CASSPLTGRETQYF. The chain uses TRBV7-6 and TRBJ2-5; D may be TRBD1 (7 bases). Per germline, CDR1 SGHVS and CDR2 FNYEAQ. Trimming removed 5 bases at V and 5 bases at J, with 15 bases between. The CDR3 loop spans 14 amino acids. The entire variable domain, with the rest obtained from reference TRBV7-6 and TRBJ2-5, is as follows: GAGVSQSPRYKVTKRGQDVALRCDPISGHVSLYWYRQALGQGPEFLTYFNYEAQQDKSGLPNDRFSAERPEGSISTLTIQRTEQRDSAMYRCASSPLTGRETQYFGPGTRLLVL.

This clonotype was seen at least ten times. The V and J genes are TRBV7-9 and TRBJ1-1, with D unclear. The germline V gene encodes CDR1 SEHNR and CDR2 FQNEAQ (reference sequence). With 7 bases removed from V and 3 bases from J, the gap between germline ends came to 15 bases. The CDR3 has 14 amino acids. This CDR3 reads CASTPSGRDTEAFF. The DNA for the CDR3 is TGTGCCAGCACCCCGAGTGGGCGCGACACTGAAGCTTTCTTT. The whole variable domain, filled in from reference TRBV7-9 and TRBJ1-1, reads DTGVSQNPRHKITKRGQNVTFRCDPISEHNRLYWYRQTLGQGPEFLTYFQNEAQLEKSRLLSDRFSAERPKGSFSTLEIQRTEQGDSAMYLCASTPSGRDTEAFFGQGTRLTVV.

This clonotype came up many times. This chain links TRBV20-1 with TRBJ2-2, with 15 bases identical to TRBD2. The CDR3 contains 19 residues. The germline V gene encodes CDR1 DFQATT and CDR2 SNEGSKA (reference sequence). V gave up 6 bases and J gave up 0 bases; unmatched junction bases: 11. CDR3 in amino acids: CSAKPSGLAGGANTGELFF. CDR3 nucleotides: TGCAGTGCCAAACCCTCGGGACTAGCGGGAGGAGCGAACACCGGGGAGCTGTTTTTT.

This clonotype was picked up a small number of times. A much bigger clone sits one base away, suggesting this may be a read error. This chain uses TRBV12-3 or TRBV12-4 with TRBJ1-1; D unresolved. The CDR3 extends over 15 amino acids. CDR3 region: CAGSSMGIRATEAFF. The CDR3, as DNA: TGTGCCGGCAGTTCTATGGGGATTCGGGCCACTGAAGCTTTCTTT.

The chain carries TRBV7-9 and TRBJ1-1; D ambiguous. V gave up 1 base and J gave up 4 bases, with 10 bases separating them. Germline-derived CDR1 and CDR2 are SEHNR and FQNEAQ (reference sequence). The CDR3 runs to 14 residues. CDR3 amino acids: CASSLGPKGTEAFF. CDR3 DNA sequence: TGTGCCAGCAGCTTAGGTCCAAAGGGCACTGAAGCTTTCTTT.

Details on this clonotype: This may be a read error, as it is one base from a much larger clone. The genes are TRBV19 and TRBJ2-6; D gene ambiguous. Germline V gives CDR1 LNHDA, CDR2 SQIVND (reference sequence). The CDR3 extends over 14 amino acids. The ends were cut back, 4 bases at V and 4 bases at J, with 8 bases in the middle. CDR3 sequence reads: CASSTPTGANVLTF. The CDR3 nucleotides are TGTGCCAGTAGTACACCGACAGGGGCCAACGTCCTGACTTTC. The full variable domain, rest sourced from reference TRBV19 and TRBJ2-6, is DGGITQSPKYLFRKEGQNVTLSCEQNLNHDAMYWYRQDPGQGLRLIYYSQIVNDFQKGDIAEGYSVSREKKESFPLTVTSAQKNPTAFYLCASSTPTGANVLTFGAGSRLTVL.

The sample holds many counts of this clonotype. The rearrangement links TRBV30 to TRBJ1-1; no clear D gene. Germline V gene data show CDR1 as GTSNPN and CDR2 as SVGIG (reference sequence). The CDR3 runs 13 residues. Trimming stripped 3 bases from V and 1 base from J, with 9 bases between. The CDR3 nucleotides are TGTGCCTGGAGGATCACGCGGAACACTGAAGCTTTCTTT. Amino acid sequence: CAWRITRNTEAFF.

The rearrangement links TRBV12-3 or TRBV12-4 to TRBJ2-7, with a possible D match to TRBD1 (6 bases). V shed 2 bases and J shed 4 bases, with 9 bases lying between them. The CDR3 consists of 13 residues. The CDR3 here is CASSLWGRYEQYF. CDR3 in DNA: TGTGCCAGCAGTTTATGGGGGCGGTACGAGCAGTACTTC.

This clonotype appeared many times. The rearrangement links TRBV5-1 to TRBJ1-2; D gene unclear. CDR3 length: 13 amino acids. Germline CDR1 is SGHRS and CDR2 is YFSETQ. V lost 0 bases and J 6 bases, leaving 9 bases between the germline ends. Here the CDR3 reads CASSLGTFDGYTF. CDR3 nucleotides: TGCGCCAGCAGCTTGGGTACATTTGATGGCTACACCTTC.

The chain is built from TRBV28 and TRBJ2-5; D may match TRBD1 or TRBD2 (5 bases each). Germline loops: CDR1 MDHEN, CDR2 SYDVKM. The CDR3 extends over 15 amino acids. Trimming cost V 5 bases and J 1 base, with 14 bases left between them. The CDR3 bases are TGTGCCAGCAGTCCCCAGGGACCGCTCCAAGAGACCCAGTACTTC. Protein product: CASSPQGPLQETQYF.

This clonotype was observed many times. The V gene is TRBV28, the J gene TRBJ1-2; D gene ambiguous. The V gene's germline CDR1 is MDHEN and CDR2 SYDVKM. V dropped 7 bases and J dropped 1 base, with 16 bases sitting between them. The CDR3 covers 15 residues. The CDR3 spells CASTPGQAYNYGYTF. CDR3 DNA: TGTGCCAGCACCCCCGGCCAGGCCTATAACTATGGCTACACCTTC.

Of note for this clonotype: Being one base from a much bigger clone, this may be a read error. This chain joins TRBV28 and TRBJ2-7; D is undetermined. CDR3 length: 11 amino acids. Germline CDR1 MDHEN, CDR2 SYDVKM. DNA for the CDR3: TGTGCCAGCAGTTCCGTCTACGAGCGGTACTTC. It specifies CASSSVYERYF. The variable domain in full, completed from reference TRBV28 and TRBJ2-7, reads DVKVTQSSRYLVKRTGEKVFLECVQDMDHENMFWYRQDPGLGLRLIYFSYDVKMKEKGDIPEGYSVSREKKERFSLILESASTNQTSMYLCASSSVYERYFGPGTRLTVT.

This clonotype was counted at least ten times. V is TRBV7-8 and J is TRBJ2-7, with unresolved D. The CDR3 totals 11 residues. The ends were cut back, 1 base at V and 4 bases at J, with 2 bases in the middle. Germline V lookup: CDR1 SGHVS, CDR2 FQNEAQ. DNA for the CDR3: TGTGCCAGCAGCTTAGAGTACGAGCAGTACTTC. Translating gives CASSLEYEQYF.

Regarding this clonotype: Just one base apart from a much larger clone, this may be a read error. Without the conserved terminal phenylalanine or tryptophan, this CDR3 likely stems from a read error. J is TRBJ2-1 and V is TRBV27; 7 bases line up with TRBD1. V trimming: 3 bases; J trimming: 3 bases; junction bases outside the gene matches: 2. Germline CDR1 MNHEY, CDR2 SMNVEV (reference sequence). The length of the CDR3 is 14 residues. The CDR3 is CASSFNRGYNEQFL. The CDR3 bases are TGTGCCAGCAGTTTTAACAGGGGCTACAATGAGCAGTTCCTC.

A word on this clonotype: A much larger clone differs from this one at a single base, so this may be a read error. This chain links TRBV30 with TRBJ2-1, with 8 bases matching TRBD1. Germline assignment: CDR1 GTSNPN and CDR2 SVGIG (reference sequence). The CDR3 has 13 residues. The DNA of the CDR3 is TGTGCCCATGACAGGGGCTCCTACAATGAGCAGTCCTTC. Translating gives CAHDRGSYNEQSF.

Note on this clonotype: Given a much more abundant clone one base away, this may be a read error. V gene TRBV28 combines with J gene TRBJ2-7; D tentatively fits TRBD1 or TRBD2 (5 bases each). Germline lookup yields CDR1 MDHEN and CDR2 SYDVKM. V lost 6 bases and J 3 bases, leaving 15 bases between the germline ends. This CDR3 contains 14 residues. CDR3 nucleotides: TGTGCCAGCAGAGCCGCAGGGAGAGACTACGAGCAGTACTTC. Amino acid sequence: CASRAAGRDYEQYF.

Ten or more counts support this clonotype. The V gene is TRBV24-1, the J gene TRBJ2-5; 15 nucleotides align to TRBD2. The CDR3 is 16 amino acids. V lost 4 bases, J lost 5 bases, and 4 bases stayed unmatched. Germline loops: CDR1 KGHDR, CDR2 SFDVKD. CDR3 DNA sequence: TGTGCCACCAGTGACCCAGGACTAGCGGGAGGGGAGACCCAGTACTTC. It yields the protein CATSDPGLAGGETQYF.

This clonotype came up many times. V gene TRBV20-1 combines with J gene TRBJ2-3; weak D call: TRBD2 (6 bases). Germline CDR1 is DFQATT and CDR2 is SNEGSKA (reference sequence). The CDR3 extends over 17 amino acids. The V end was cut by 2 bases, the J end by 6 bases, with 24 bases between. CDR3 in amino acids: CSARSYRAGRRGDTQYF. In DNA, the CDR3 is TGCAGTGCTAGAAGTTACCGAGCGGGCCGCCGCGGGGATACGCAGTATTTT.

This clonotype has ten or more counts. This chain joins TRBV29-1 and TRBJ1-4; D ambiguous. This CDR3 region has 13 residues. V was clipped by 0 bases and J by 8 bases, with 10 bases between them. The germline CDR1 and CDR2 sequences are SQVTM and ANQGSEA. The CDR3: CSVEELSGEKLFF. The CDR3 nucleotides read TGCAGCGTTGAAGAACTAAGCGGGGAAAAACTGTTTTTT.